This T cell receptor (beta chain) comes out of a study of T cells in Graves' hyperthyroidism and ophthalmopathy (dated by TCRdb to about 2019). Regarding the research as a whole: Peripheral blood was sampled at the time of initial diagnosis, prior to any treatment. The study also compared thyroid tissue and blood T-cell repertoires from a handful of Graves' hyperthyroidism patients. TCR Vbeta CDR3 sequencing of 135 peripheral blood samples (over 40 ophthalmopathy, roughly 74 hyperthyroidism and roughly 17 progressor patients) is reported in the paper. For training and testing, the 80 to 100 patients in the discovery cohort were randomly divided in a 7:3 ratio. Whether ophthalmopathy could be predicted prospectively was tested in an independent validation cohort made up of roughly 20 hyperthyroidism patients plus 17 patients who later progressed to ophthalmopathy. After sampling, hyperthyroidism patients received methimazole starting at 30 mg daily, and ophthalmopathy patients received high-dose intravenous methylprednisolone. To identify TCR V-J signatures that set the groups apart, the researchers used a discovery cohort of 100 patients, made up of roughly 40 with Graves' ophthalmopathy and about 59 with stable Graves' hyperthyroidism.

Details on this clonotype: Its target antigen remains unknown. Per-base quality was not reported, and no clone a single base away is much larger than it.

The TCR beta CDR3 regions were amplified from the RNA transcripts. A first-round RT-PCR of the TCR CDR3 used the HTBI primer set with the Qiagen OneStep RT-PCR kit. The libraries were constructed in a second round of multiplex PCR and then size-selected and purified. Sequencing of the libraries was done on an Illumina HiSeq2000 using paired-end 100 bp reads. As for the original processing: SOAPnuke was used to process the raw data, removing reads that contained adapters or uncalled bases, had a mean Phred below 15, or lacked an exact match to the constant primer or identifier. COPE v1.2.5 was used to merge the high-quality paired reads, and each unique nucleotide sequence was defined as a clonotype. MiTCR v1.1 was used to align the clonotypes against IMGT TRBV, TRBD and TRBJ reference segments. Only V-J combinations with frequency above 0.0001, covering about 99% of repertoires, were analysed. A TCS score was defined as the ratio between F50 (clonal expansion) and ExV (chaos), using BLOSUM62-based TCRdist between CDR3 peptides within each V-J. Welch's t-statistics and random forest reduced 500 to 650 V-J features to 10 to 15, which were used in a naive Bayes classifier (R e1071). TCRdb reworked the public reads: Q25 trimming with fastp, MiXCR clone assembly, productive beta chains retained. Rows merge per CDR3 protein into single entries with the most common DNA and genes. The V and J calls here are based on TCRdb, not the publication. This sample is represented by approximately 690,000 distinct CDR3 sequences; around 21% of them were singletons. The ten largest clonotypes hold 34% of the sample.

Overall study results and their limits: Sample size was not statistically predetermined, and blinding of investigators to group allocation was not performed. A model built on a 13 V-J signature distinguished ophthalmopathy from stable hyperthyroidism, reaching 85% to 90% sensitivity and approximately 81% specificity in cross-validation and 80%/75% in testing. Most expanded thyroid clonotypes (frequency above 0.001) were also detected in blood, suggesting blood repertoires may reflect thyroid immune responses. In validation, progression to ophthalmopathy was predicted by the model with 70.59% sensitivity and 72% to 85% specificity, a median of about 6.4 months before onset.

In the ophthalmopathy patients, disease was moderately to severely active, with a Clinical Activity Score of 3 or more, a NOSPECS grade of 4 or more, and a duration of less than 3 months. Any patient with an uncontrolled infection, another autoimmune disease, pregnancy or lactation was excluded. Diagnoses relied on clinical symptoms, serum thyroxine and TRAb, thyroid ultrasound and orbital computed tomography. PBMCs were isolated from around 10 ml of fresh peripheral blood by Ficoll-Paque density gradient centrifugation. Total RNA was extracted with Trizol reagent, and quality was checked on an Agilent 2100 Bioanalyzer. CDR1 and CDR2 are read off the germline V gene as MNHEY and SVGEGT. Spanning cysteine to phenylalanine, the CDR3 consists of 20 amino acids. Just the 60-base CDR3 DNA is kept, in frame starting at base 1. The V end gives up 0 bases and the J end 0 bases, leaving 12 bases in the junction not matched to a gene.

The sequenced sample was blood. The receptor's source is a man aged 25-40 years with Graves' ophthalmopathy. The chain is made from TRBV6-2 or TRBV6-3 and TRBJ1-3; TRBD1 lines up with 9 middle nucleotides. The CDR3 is CASSYSSYLGQGISGNTIYF. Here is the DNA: TGTGCCAGCAGTTACTCGAGTTATCTGGGACAGGGAATCTCTGGAAACACCATATATTTT.